This T cell receptor beta chain stems from a study of chemoradiotherapy in HPV16-positive cancers. Study at large: Functional T-cell assays on a couple of HPV16-positive patients' cells defined candidate HPV-specific clones and common TCR motifs.

Points on this clone: Its antigen is not known.

Notes on the study in general: Only a couple of HPV16-positive patients supplied the functional HPV-specificity definition.

Sequenced by immunoSEQ multiplex PCR; TCRdb stores in-frame clones only, minus some. The table records about 21,000 clones, around 87% of them present only once. CDR1 SGHAT and CDR2 FQNNGV come from the germline V gene. This CDR3 contains 14 residues. V was shortened by 1 base and J by 2 bases, with 8 bases between the two germline ends. Sequencing used blood, obtained from a patient who underwent chemoradiotherapy. The sequence derives from a human donor with HPV-associated anogenital cancer. The chain is built from TRBV11-2 and TRBJ1-1; D is unclear. The CDR3 sequence: CASSLVFFNTEAFF. The CDR3 DNA reads as TGTGCCAGCAGCTTAGTCTTCTTTAACACTGAAGCTTTCTTT.